Shown below are 21 T cell receptor beta chains from a single sample sequenced in a study of T cells in Graves' hyperthyroidism and ophthalmopathy (dated 2019 in TCRdb). The method was multiplex PCR. TCRdb lists the instrument as Illumina HiSeq 2000. The TCR beta CDR3 regions were amplified from the RNA transcripts. The first round of RT-PCR for the TCR CDR3 was performed with the HTBI primer set and the Qiagen OneStep RT-PCR kit. TCRdb took the public reads, trimmed them with fastp at Q25, ran MiXCR for clone calling and kept in-frame beta chains. Merged by CDR3 protein, the rows form single entries marked with the most common genes and DNA. The sample yields about 520,000 distinct CDR3 sequences; roughly a quarter were counted once. 10% to 12% of the sample comes from the top ten. Sequenced sample: blood. Receptors originate from a woman between 25 and 40 years old with Graves' ophthalmopathy.

The rearrangement uses TRBV5-1 and TRBJ1-2; 9 bases fit TRBD1. Germline CDR1 is SGHRS and CDR2 is YFSETQ. The CDR3 is made up of 14 amino acids. V was pared by 4 bases and J by 8 bases, with 9 bases of the junction left unmatched. The CDR3, as DNA: TGCGCCAGCAGCCGGGGGGACAGGGAGGACGGCTACACCTTC. Translating it yields CASSRGDREDGYTF.

As regards this clonotype: Compared with germline, one end of the junction differs, possibly owing to a read error. The chain recombines TRBV27 with TRBJ1-5; D is uncertain. Germline-derived CDR1 and CDR2 are MNHEY and SMNVEV (reference sequence). The CDR3 runs to 14 residues. The CDR3 DNA follows: TGTTCCAGCAAATCCTCCCTCGGCAATCAGCCCCAGCATTTT. It codes for CSSKSSLGNQPQHF.

This clonotype has a handful of counts. The rearrangement joins TRBV2 to TRBJ2-5; TRBD2 might be the D (6 bases). The germline V gene has CDR1 SNHLY and CDR2 FYNNEI. V lost 6 bases, J lost 2 bases, and 16 bases lay in between. CDR3 length: 15 residues. The CDR3 DNA sequence: TGTGCCAGCAGGAGAAGGGTAGCGGAGCAAGAGACCCAGTACTTC. This translates into CASRRRVAEQETQYF.

The chain links TRBV20-1 to TRBJ2-2; 7 positions match TRBD1. Trimming cost V 3 bases and J 5 bases; bases outside gene matches: 9. The CDR3 length is 15 residues. The germline gives CDR1 DFQATT, CDR2 SNEGSKA (reference sequence). The CDR3 nucleotides are TGCAGTGCTAGCTCACGGGACAGTGCGACCGGGGAGCTGTTTTTT. This encodes CSASSRDSATGELFF.

This clonotype has at least ten counts. The gene calls are TRBV12-3 or TRBV12-4 and TRBJ2-5; unclear D gene. This CDR3 is built from 13 residues. With 7 bases removed from V and 3 bases from J, the gap between germline ends came to 12 bases. CDR3 residues: CASTPGPEETQYF. The CDR3 coding sequence is TGTGCCAGCACCCCCGGGCCGGAAGAGACCCAGTACTTC.

With respect to this clonotype: A much bigger clone sits one base away, suggesting this may be a read error. The chain carries TRBV4-3 and TRBJ2-7; TRBD1 matches at 9 bases. This CDR3 contains 13 residues. Germline assignment: CDR1 LGHNA and CDR2 YSLEER. The CDR3 region is CASRGTGSSEPYF. The CDR3 nucleotides are TGCGCCAGCAGAGGGACAGGGTCTAGCGAGCCGTACTTC.

In its sample, this clonotype was seen many times. The chain joins TRBV29-1 to TRBJ1-1, with TRBD1 matching over 9 bases. The CDR3 has 15 amino acids. The germline gives CDR1 SQVTM, CDR2 ANQGSEA. J lost 1 base, V lost 7 bases, and 10 bases had no gene match. The CDR3 loop is CSAEDRGVGNTEAFF. CDR3 bases: TGCAGCGCAGAAGACAGGGGGGTGGGGAACACTGAAGCTTTCTTT.

In this sample, this clonotype turned up a few times. The chain employs TRBV7-9 and TRBJ2-7; D may be TRBD2 (6 bases). Germline assignment: CDR1 SEHNR and CDR2 FQNEAQ (reference sequence). The CDR3 consists of 15 residues. Deletions cut 7 bases from V and 6 bases from J, with 22 bases between. The CDR3 DNA sequence: TGTGCCAGCACCTCGGCGCGGGGCCTTCCCCCCGAGCAGTACTTC. Translating it yields CASTSARGLPPEQYF.

This clonotype was detected many times. The chain combines TRBV28 with TRBJ2-5, with TRBD1 matching over 8 bases. This CDR3 contains 14 residues. Germline CDR1 MDHEN, CDR2 SYDVKM. The V gene end was trimmed by 5 bases and the J gene end by 2 bases; junction bases not matched to a gene: 4. The CDR3 here is CASSRTGRQETQYF. The CDR3 nucleotides are TGTGCCAGCAGTCGGACAGGGCGGCAAGAGACCCAGTACTTC.

Points on this clonotype: A clone one base away is much larger, so this may be a read error. This sequence joins TRBV6-5 and TRBJ1-1, with D possibly being TRBD1 (5 bases). Germline V CDR1 and CDR2: MNHEY, SVGAGI. The CDR3 loop spans 16 amino acids. The CDR3 here is CASSYSAGLMNTEACF. As DNA, the CDR3 is TGTGCCAGCAGTTACTCGGCAGGGCTAATGAACACTGAAGCTTGCTTT.

The J gene is TRBJ2-1, the V gene TRBV14; D remains ambiguous. CDR1 and CDR2 from the germline V gene are SGHDN and FVKESK. With 1 base removed from V and 14 bases from J, the gap between germline ends came to 15 bases. The CDR3 has 13 residues. Here the CDR3 DNA reads TGTGCCAGCAGCCAAGTTCGTAGGGCAGATAAGTTCTTC. Amino acids: CASSQVRRADKFF. Complete variable domain (other parts from reference TRBV14 and TRBJ2-1): EAGVTQFPSHSVIEKGQTVTLRCDPISGHDNLYWYRRVMGKEIKFLLHFVKESKQDESGMPNNRFLAERTGGTYSTLKVQPAELEDSGVYFCASSQVRRADKFFGPGTRLTVL.

This sequence joins TRBV28 and TRBJ2-7; possible D gene TRBD1, 6 bases. The V end was cut by 5 bases, the J end by 6 bases, with 20 bases between. Germline V gene data show CDR1 as MDHEN and CDR2 as SYDVKM. This CDR3 has 15 amino acids. The CDR3 nucleotides read TGTGCCAGCAGTCTGCCCCCCCCAGGGGCTGTCGAGCAGTACTTC. Protein product: CASSLPPPGAVEQYF. Together with reference TRBV28 and TRBJ2-7, the CDR3 gives the full variable domain: DVKVTQSSRYLVKRTGEKVFLECVQDMDHENMFWYRQDPGLGLRLIYFSYDVKMKEKGDIPEGYSVSREKKERFSLILESASTNQTSMYLCASSLPPPGAVEQYFGPGTRLTVT.

This clonotype was detected ten times or more. The gene calls are TRBV5-1 and TRBJ2-2, with no clear D. CDR1 and CDR2 (germline): SGHRS, YFSETQ. V was pared by 4 bases and J by 5 bases, with 12 bases between. The CDR3 loop spans 14 amino acids. The CDR3 is CASSSVGETGELFF. In DNA form, the CDR3 reads TGCGCCAGCAGCAGCGTAGGAGAAACCGGGGAGCTGTTTTTT.

Many counts were recorded for this clonotype. CDR3 region: CSVEDQGSSYEQYF. Written as DNA, the CDR3 is TGCAGCGTTGAAGATCAAGGCAGTTCCTACGAGCAGTACTTC. V usage is TRBV29-1 and J usage is TRBJ2-7, with D unresolved. The CDR3 sequence is 14 residues long. Trimming shortened V by 0 bases and J by 1 base, and 10 bases separated the two germline ends. Germline-derived CDR1 and CDR2 are SQVTM and ANQGSEA.

This clonotype was observed at least ten times. No conserved phenylalanine or tryptophan ends this CDR3, so it is likely a read error. The limits of the CDR3 on the DNA are not certain, so only TCRdb's listed CDR3 is given. The chain carries TRBV7-2 and TRBJ1-3; whether TRBD1, the table's D call, matches the DNA was not checked. The CDR3 is made up of 11 amino acids, end residues included. Germline V gene lookup returns CDR1 SGHTA and CDR2 FQGNSA. The CDR3 is CASSSTDRLSL.

The rearrangement links TRBV20-1 to TRBJ2-2; 9 positions match TRBD2. V lost 4 bases and J lost 7; bases outside the gene matches: 7. CDR1 and CDR2 from the germline V gene are DFQATT and SNEGSKA (reference sequence). This CDR3 is built from 14 residues. As DNA, the CDR3 is TGCAGTGCTACTTCTAGCGGGGTAGACGGGGAGCTGTTTTTT. It translates to CSATSSGVDGELFF.

In this sample, this clonotype turned up many times. The chain is built from TRBV5-1 and TRBJ1-1, with TRBD1 as a possible D gene (5 bases). The CDR3 runs to 14 residues. Germline CDR1 is SGHRS and CDR2 is YFSETQ. With 0 bases removed from V and 3 bases from J, the gap between germline ends came to 9 bases. In nucleotides, the CDR3 is TGCGCCAGCAGCTTGGTGAGGGGCTACACTGAAGCTTTCTTT. Translated, it gives CASSLVRGYTEAFF.

This clonotype was counted ten times or more. V and J are TRBV19 and TRBJ1-2; 10 nucleotides match TRBD1. V trimming: 4 bases; J trimming: 4 bases; junction bases outside the gene matches: 9. Germline values: CDR1 LNHDA, CDR2 SQIVND (reference sequence). The CDR3 contains 16 residues. The DNA of the CDR3 is TGTGCCAGTAGTACCACCCGGGACAGGGGACTCTATGGCTACACCTTC. Its translation: CASSTTRDRGLYGYTF.

The sample holds a few counts of this clonotype. The J gene is TRBJ2-7, the V gene TRBV7-9, with D perhaps TRBD2 (5 bases). V gave up 3 bases and J gave up 2 bases, with 14 bases separating them. The CDR3 loop spans 15 amino acids. Germline CDR1 and CDR2: SEHNR and FQNEAQ (reference sequence). The CDR3 spells CASSFPDGGTYEQYF. CDR3 DNA: TGTGCCAGCAGCTTCCCGGACGGAGGAACCTACGAGCAGTACTTC.

This clonotype was observed many times. This chain uses TRBV6-5 with TRBJ1-2; D is ambiguous. The V end was cut by 0 bases, the J end by 4 bases, with 6 bases between. The CDR3 is 13 amino acids. The germline CDR1 and CDR2 sequences are MNHEY and SVGAGI. The CDR3 loop is CASSYSNSYGYTF. CDR3 DNA sequence: TGTGCCAGCAGTTACTCGAACAGCTATGGCTACACCTTC.

There are many counts of this clonotype. The rearrangement uses TRBV27 and TRBJ2-7, with TRBD1 matching 10 bases. The CDR3 consists of 16 residues. Germline V gives CDR1 MNHEY, CDR2 SMNVEV (reference sequence). Losses at the gene ends were 3 bases for V and 3 bases for J; bases not matched to a gene: 8. For the CDR3, the DNA is TGTGCCAGCAGTTTTCGGGGGACAGGGGCAAACTACGAGCAGTACTTC. Its protein product is CASSFRGTGANYEQYF.